This T cell receptor beta chain was captured in a study of early T cells in non-severe SARS-CoV-2 infection. The overall study: Chains were unpaired, as sequencing was done on bulk RNA from unsorted whole blood. Whole-study findings and limits: Matching with VDJdb favored anti-spike CD8 responses (missing private and CD4 specificities).

This clonotype was counted many times. Its antigen is not identified. The CDR3 totals 13 residues. The V gene's germline CDR1 is SGHTA and CDR2 FQGTGA. V lost 6 bases and J lost 4, with 10 bases in between. The TCR library protocol attached unique molecular identifiers to the individual cDNA molecules. TCRdb reprocessed the 5' RACE reads with MiXCR, giving one entry per CDR3 protein. The sample has some 30,000 distinct CDR3 sequences, around 6% seen once. This TCR was recovered from an adult who was a healthcare worker with PCR-confirmed SARS-CoV-2 infection or an uninfected control (not recorded which). V usage is TRBV7-3 and J usage is TRBJ1-5; perhaps TRBD1 as D (6 bases). Sequenced input: whole blood. CDR3 in DNA: TGTGCCAGCAGTCCGGACAGTAATCAGCCCCAGCATTTT. Encoded protein: CASSPDSNQPQHF.